The 27 T cell receptor beta chains below come from one sample, sequenced in a study of post-analysis software for immune sequencing data. General study results and limits: In patients, TRBV5-6, TRBV5-1 and TRBV20-1 belonged to roughly 5 TRBV segments found more frequently than in controls.

No antigens are known for them. TCR beta cDNA libraries had unique molecular identifiers. TCRdb reanalysed the PCR reads using MiXCR and keeps one entry per CDR3 protein. The profile covers about 400,000 distinct CDR3 sequences, with approximately 38% appearing a single time and about an eighth taken by the ten largest. What was sequenced was blood. The receptors originated from a girl aged 10 to 17 with multiple sclerosis.

This clonotype was detected a few times. The chain has TRBV6-2 or TRBV6-3 and TRBJ2-1; weak D call: TRBD2 (7 bases). The germline gives CDR1 MNHEY, CDR2 SVGEGT. Trimming stripped 7 bases from V and 4 bases from J, with 17 bases between. This CDR3 is 15 amino acids long. The CDR3 is CASTQRRGGYNEQFF. The CDR3 DNA sequence: TGTGCCAGCACCCAACGAAGGGGGGGATACAATGAGCAGTTCTTC.

In this sample, this clonotype turned up a few times. V is TRBV5-1 and J is TRBJ2-1, with 9 bases matching TRBD1. Trimming cost V 0 bases and J 9 bases; bases outside gene matches: 7. The CDR3 length is 15 residues. Germline CDR1 reads SGHRS; CDR2 reads YFSETQ. The CDR3 region has the DNA TGCGCCAGCAGCTTGGCCGGGACAGGGTCGGGTGAGCAGTTCTTC. Amino acid sequence: CASSLAGTGSGEQFF.

This chain links TRBV11-3 with TRBJ2-5; either TRBD1 or TRBD2 may fit D (5 bases each). V lost 4 bases, J lost 4 bases, and 16 bases lay in between. Germline CDR1 SGHNT, CDR2 YENEEA. The CDR3 length is 15 residues. CDR3 DNA: TGTGCCAGCAGCTGGGGGACGGGTGTGGGAGAGACCCAGTACTTC. Its translation: CASSWGTGVGETQYF. The full variable domain, its missing parts supplied by reference TRBV11-3 and TRBJ2-5, is EAGVVQSPRYKIIEKKQPVAFWCNPISGHNTLYWYLQNLGQGPELLIRYENEEAVDDSQLPKDRFSAERLKGVDSTLKIQPAELGDSAVYLCASSWGTGVGETQYFGPGTRLLVL.

This clonotype occurred once. The V gene is TRBV20-1, the J gene TRBJ2-5; 12 nucleotides match TRBD2. The J call is uncertain, as TRBJ2-7 better fits the DNA end. The CDR3 has 14 residues. Germline CDR1 DFQATT, CDR2 SNEGSKA (reference sequence). The CDR3 reads CSATLAGGNYEQYF. The CDR3, as DNA: TGCAGTGCGACTCTAGCGGGGGGGAACTACGAGCAGTACTTC.

This chain uses TRBV7-9 with TRBJ2-7; D is unclear. Trimming pared 5 bases from V and 0 bases from J, leaving 14 bases between. Germline CDR1 SEHNR, CDR2 FQNEAQ (reference sequence). This CDR3 has 15 residues. The CDR3, as DNA: TGTGCCAGCAGCCCCCTGAGAACGAGCTCCTACGAGCAGTACTTC. Encoded protein: CASSPLRTSSYEQYF.

The chain has TRBV12-3 or TRBV12-4 and TRBJ2-7; D is ambiguous. Trimming took off 6 bases at V and 1 base at J, with 16 bases between the two ends. This CDR3 has 15 amino acids. The CDR3 bases are TGTGCCAGCAGGACGCTTAGTTCCCCTTCCTACGAGCAGTACTTC. Its translation: CASRTLSSPSYEQYF.

The table lists this clonotype with a few counts. The chain recombines TRBV7-3 with TRBJ2-3; 7 positions match TRBD1. The CDR3 loop spans 14 amino acids. Germline V gene lookup returns CDR1 SGHTA and CDR2 FQGTGA. V was pared by 5 bases and J by 3 bases, with 5 bases of the junction left unmatched. Here the CDR3 reads CASSRQGGTDTQYF. As DNA, the CDR3 is TGTGCCAGCAGCCGACAGGGTGGGACAGATACGCAGTATTTT.

The rearrangement links TRBV6-6 to TRBJ2-5; D may correspond to TRBD1 or TRBD2 (5 bases each). Germline V gives CDR1 MNHNY, CDR2 SVGAGI (reference sequence). The CDR3 totals 14 residues. Trimming stripped 7 bases from V and 1 base from J, with 13 bases between. The CDR3 DNA reads as TGTGCCAGCACCCCACAGGACTTCCAAGAGACCCAGTACTTC. It translates to CASTPQDFQETQYF.

This clonotype was recorded at least ten times. The J gene is TRBJ1-2, the V gene TRBV29-1, with 8 bases aligning to TRBD1. Trimming cost V 5 bases and J 8 bases; bases outside gene matches: 7. CDR3 length: 12 amino acids. CDR1 and CDR2 (germline): SQVTM, ANQGSEA. The CDR3 loop reads CSVLGQGSGYTF. DNA of the CDR3: TGCAGCGTTCTCGGACAGGGTAGCGGCTACACCTTC. The complete variable domain, with remaining parts taken from reference TRBV29-1 and TRBJ1-2, reads SAVISQKPSRDICQRGTSLTIQCQVDSQVTMMFWYRQQPGQSLTLIATANQGSEATYESGFVIDKFPISRPNLTFSTLTVSNMSPEDSSIYLCSVLGQGSGYTFGSGTRLTVV.

This CDR3 reads CASSSASGGAYNEQFF. In DNA, the CDR3 is TGTGCCAGCAGCTCTGCTAGCGGGGGGGCCTACAATGAGCAGTTCTTC. The chain recombines TRBV7-6 with TRBJ2-1; TRBD2 matches 12 bases. The CDR3 covers 16 residues. Germline CDR1 and CDR2: SGHVS and FNYEAQ. The V segment lost 4 bases and the J segment 2 bases; nucleotides outside the gene matches: 3. Together with reference TRBV7-6 and TRBJ2-1, the CDR3 gives the full variable domain: GAGVSQSPRYKVTKRGQDVALRCDPISGHVSLYWYRQALGQGPEFLTYFNYEAQQDKSGLPNDRFSAERPEGSISTLTIQRTEQRDSAMYRCASSSASGGAYNEQFFGPGTRLTVL.

This chain joins TRBV6-1 and TRBJ2-5, with 10 bases aligning to TRBD1. The DNA end lines up better with TRBJ2-7; the J call may be wrong. This CDR3 is built from 15 residues. Per the germline V gene, CDR1 is MNHNS and CDR2 is SASEGT. CDR3 amino acids: CASSDEGQGTYEQYF. CDR3 in DNA: TGTGCCAGCAGTGATGAGGGACAGGGGACCTACGAGCAGTACTTC.

CDR3 nucleotide sequence: TGCGCCAGCAGCTTGGGCCTCACCTCCCGTATGGATGAGCAGTTCTTC. This gives the protein CASSLGLTSRMDEQFF. This rearrangement joins TRBV5-1 to TRBJ2-1, with unresolved D. The length of the CDR3 is 16 residues. Germline values: CDR1 SGHRS, CDR2 YFSETQ. V dropped 0 bases and J dropped 8 bases, with 18 bases sitting between them.

This clonotype was seen a handful of times. V and J are TRBV12-3 or TRBV12-4 and TRBJ1-1; perhaps TRBD1 as D (6 bases). Trimming left V 6 bases short and J 0 bases short, with 17 bases between. CDR3 length: 16 amino acids. This chain's CDR3 is CASSPREGVMNTEAFF. The CDR3 coding sequence is TGTGCCAGCAGCCCTAGGGAGGGGGTTATGAACACTGAAGCTTTCTTT.

The chain uses TRBV11-2 and TRBJ2-7; D might be TRBD2 (7 bases). CDR3 length: 15 amino acids. Germline CDR1 is SGHAT and CDR2 is FQNNGV. V shed 1 base and J shed 3 bases, with 13 bases lying between them. CDR3 nucleotides: TGTGCCAGCAGCTTAGCGGCGGGGGCCATCTACGAGCAGTACTTC. As protein: CASSLAAGAIYEQYF.

This sequence joins TRBV20-1 and TRBJ2-3; D is tentatively TRBD1 or TRBD2 (5 bases each). Trimming took 0 bases from V and 3 from J, leaving 10 bases between them. Germline loops: CDR1 DFQATT, CDR2 SNEGSKA (reference sequence). The CDR3 extends over 14 amino acids. The CDR3 nucleotides read TGCAGTGCTAGAGATCAGGGCGGGACAGATACGCAGTATTTT. It yields the protein CSARDQGGTDTQYF.

J is TRBJ2-7 and V is TRBV29-1; 10 bases agree with TRBD1. Germline CDR1 reads SQVTM; CDR2 reads ANQGSEA. The length of the CDR3 is 13 residues. In DNA, the CDR3 is TGCGGCGCTCTGGGGACAGGGGACTACGAGCAGTACTTC. Translating gives CGALGTGDYEQYF.

This chain links TRBV20-1 with TRBJ1-4; tentatively, D is TRBD1 (5 bases). V was trimmed by 4 bases and J by 0 bases, leaving 21 bases between them. The CDR3 runs 18 residues. CDR1 DFQATT and CDR2 SNEGSKA come from the germline V gene (reference sequence). In DNA, the CDR3 is TGCAGTGCTACCCACGGGGCCAGTATCTATGCAACTAATGAAAAACTGTTTTTT. Translating it yields CSATHGASIYATNEKLFF.

J is TRBJ2-1 and V is TRBV20-1, with D maybe TRBD1 (5 bases). Germline V gene data show CDR1 as DFQATT and CDR2 as SNEGSKA (reference sequence). The CDR3 is 10 residues long. V was pared by 6 bases and J by 15 bases, with 15 bases between. The CDR3 region is CSAGAARPFF. The DNA for the CDR3 is TGCAGTGCAGGGGCCGCTAGGCCGTTCTTC.

This clonotype was counted between two and nine times. The genes are TRBV29-1 and TRBJ2-1; D uncertain. V dropped 6 bases and J dropped 4 bases, with 7 bases sitting between them. CDR1 is SQVTM and CDR2 is ANQGSEA in the germline V gene. This CDR3 has 11 residues. The CDR3 nucleotides are TGCAGCGTCGTGAGATACAATGAGCAGTTCTTC. Its translation: CSVVRYNEQFF.

This clonotype was counted only a few times. An end of the junction differs from the germline gene, which may be a read error. This chain uses TRBV29-1 with TRBJ2-1, with D perhaps matching TRBD2 (7 bases). The CDR3 has 12 residues. The germline CDR1 and CDR2 sequences are SQVTM and ANQGSEA. The CDR3 is CSTAGAYDEQFF. CDR3 DNA: TGCAGCACGGCGGGGGCCTACGATGAGCAGTTCTTC.

The table lists this clonotype with many counts. The J gene is TRBJ2-5, the V gene TRBV3-1, with D hard to call. Between the trimmed V and J ends, which lost 4 bases and 5 bases, there was a span of 8 bases. The CDR3 extends over 12 amino acids. From germline, CDR1 is LGHDT and CDR2 YNNKEL (reference sequence). The CDR3 DNA reads as TGTGCCAGCAGCCTCGATCCGGAGACCCAGTACTTC. Encoded protein: CASSLDPETQYF.

This chain uses TRBV14 with TRBJ2-1; 12 bases map to TRBD2. CDR3 length: 20 residues. V lost 1 base to trimming and J lost 0 bases; unmatched junction nucleotides: 10. Germline V gives CDR1 SGHDN, CDR2 FVKESK. This chain's CDR3 is CASSQVQEGLAGSSYNEQFF. CDR3 nucleotide sequence: TGTGCCAGCAGCCAAGTGCAAGAGGGACTAGCGGGCAGCTCCTACAATGAGCAGTTCTTC.

This chain uses TRBV5-5 with TRBJ2-5; D remains ambiguous. The germline gives CDR1 SGHKS, CDR2 YYEKEE (reference sequence). V was pared by 0 bases and J by 2 bases, with 8 bases between. The CDR3 contains 14 residues. DNA for the CDR3: TGTGCCAGCAGCTTGGGTCTTAGACAAGAGACCCAGTACTTC. Its translation: CASSLGLRQETQYF.

In this sample, this clonotype turned up once. The conserved phenylalanine or tryptophan normally closing the CDR3 is absent here, so this likely arose from a read error. The CDR3 reads CASSYGEGYEQYL. The CDR3 nucleotides read TGTGCCAGCAGTTATGGGGAAGGATACGAGCAGTACTTA. V usage is TRBV12-3 or TRBV12-4 and J usage is TRBJ2-7; no definite D call. The CDR3 is 13 residues long. V lost 4 bases and J 4 bases, leaving 11 bases between the germline ends.

This clonotype was seen only a few times. The chain carries TRBV20-1 and TRBJ2-7, with D possibly TRBD2 on 7 matching bases. Germline loops: CDR1 DFQATT, CDR2 SNEGSKA (reference sequence). The CDR3 extends over 17 amino acids. V was shortened by 1 base and J by 3 bases, with 22 bases between the two germline ends. The CDR3 nucleotides read TGCAGTGCTAGAGCATTTTTTAGGGGGGGGGACCTCTACGAGCAGTACTTC. Protein: CSARAFFRGGDLYEQYF.

This chain's CDR3 is CASSRAESGYEQYF. The DNA for the CDR3 is TGTGCCAGCTCACGCGCGGAATCGGGGTACGAGCAGTACTTC. The chain combines TRBV18 with TRBJ2-7; D possibly corresponds to TRBD2 (5 bases). The CDR3 covers 14 residues. The germline V and J ends were trimmed by 4 bases and 4 bases, with 14 bases remaining between them. Germline V gives CDR1 KGHSH, CDR2 LQKENI. The full variable domain, with the rest looked up from reference TRBV18 and TRBJ2-7, is NAGVMQNPRHLVRRRGQEARLRCSPMKGHSHVYWYRQLPEEGLKFMVYLQKENIIDESGMPKERFSAEFPKEGPSILRIQQVVRGDSAAYFCASSRAESGYEQYFGPGTRLTVT.

The chain has TRBV4-1 and TRBJ2-1, with D possibly matching TRBD2 (6 bases). V lost 2 bases and J 1 base, leaving 18 bases between the germline ends. The V gene's germline CDR1 is MGHRA and CDR2 YSYEKL. This CDR3 contains 18 residues. CDR3 residues: CASSQSPVVGGSYNEQFF. CDR3 nucleotides: TGCGCCAGCAGCCAATCCCCGGTGGTGGGGGGTTCCTACAATGAGCAGTTCTTC.